This T cell receptor (beta chain) was recorded in a study of T cells after yellow fever vaccination. TCRdb re-derived calls from the 5' RACE reads in MiXCR, one entry per CDR3 protein. This table holds about 400,000 distinct CDR3 sequences, roughly 10% found once. Trimming at V came to 6 bases and at J to 6 bases, leaving 6 bases not matched to a gene. The CDR3 is 15 residues long. The germline CDR1 and CDR2 sequences are MNHEY and SVGEGT. This clonotype was counted a few times. The receptor was derived from a man between 18 and 35 years old who received the YFV17D yellow fever vaccine. The starting material was PBMCs, obtained on the day of the first yellow fever vaccination. This sequence joins TRBV6-2 or TRBV6-3 and TRBJ2-1; 12 bases map to TRBD2. As DNA, the CDR3 is TGTGCCAGCAGCCCCGCTAGCGGGGGGGCCAATGAGCAGTTCTTC. Protein product: CASSPASGGANEQFF.